The 13 T cell receptor beta chains below come from one sample, sequenced in a study of control samples from healthy donors and cancer patients. Data came from immunoSEQ multiplex PCR; TCRdb stores just in-frame clones and leaves some out. The sample comprises about 52,000 clones, 90% to 95% of which are singletons, and nearly 2.5% rests with the top ten. The sample comprised blood. All receptors come from a man in his thirties or forties in good health.

The rearrangement links TRBV11-2 to TRBJ1-2; D is unclear. V dropped 0 bases and J dropped 5 bases, with 7 bases sitting between them. From germline, CDR1 is SGHAT and CDR2 FQNNGV. CDR3 length: 13 residues. CDR3 nucleotides: TGTGCCAGCAGCTTAGAAGGGAGTTATGGCTACACCTTC. Translation: CASSLEGSYGYTF.

The V gene is TRBV19, the J gene TRBJ1-2; D perhaps matches TRBD1 (5 bases). Germline CDR1 and CDR2: LNHDA and SQIVND (reference sequence). Trimming took off 1 base at V and 12 bases at J, with 12 bases between the two ends. The CDR3 runs 12 residues. Written as DNA, the CDR3 is TGTGCCAGTAGTATAGGAAGAGGGGCGCACACCTTC. This translates into CASSIGRGAHTF. The variable domain in full, completed from reference TRBV19 and TRBJ1-2, reads DGGITQSPKYLFRKEGQNVTLSCEQNLNHDAMYWYRQDPGQGLRLIYYSQIVNDFQKGDIAEGYSVSREKKESFPLTVTSAQKNPTAFYLCASSIGRGAHTFGSGTRLTVV.

The chain carries TRBV21-1 and TRBJ1-6. TRBV21-1 is reported as a pseudogene. The length of the CDR3 is 15 residues. The CDR3 DNA is TGTGCCAGCAGCCTCGGACCGACCTATAATTCACCCCTCCACTTT. Its translation is CASSLGPTYNSPLHF.

The chain links TRBV25-1 to TRBJ2-3; D ambiguous. Trimming took off 3 bases at V and 2 bases at J, with 9 bases between the two ends. Germline V gene data show CDR1 as MGHDK and CDR2 as SYGVNS. The CDR3 extends over 14 amino acids. The CDR3 sequence is CASSEMSATDTQYF. The CDR3 DNA reads TGTGCCAGCAGTGAGATGTCAGCCACAGATACGCAGTATTTT.

This clone was counted a single time. J is TRBJ2-2 and V is TRBV7-3; TRBD1 or TRBD2 may be the D gene (5 bases each). This CDR3 is built from 15 residues. Germline assignment: CDR1 SGHTA and CDR2 FQGTGA. V was pared by 6 bases and J by 5 bases, with 16 bases between. The CDR3 coding sequence is TGTGCCAGCAGAACCGGGACCCGAGGGACCGGGGAGCTGTTTTTT. Translating gives CASRTGTRGTGELFF.

This sequence joins TRBV6-5 and TRBJ2-3; TRBD1 aligns across 8 bases. The length of the CDR3 is 15 residues. Trimming at V came to 6 bases and at J to 0 bases, leaving 5 bases not matched to a gene. From germline, CDR1 is MNHEY and CDR2 SVGAGI. The CDR3 spells CASRQTGASTDTQYF. The CDR3 DNA is TGTGCCAGCAGACAGACAGGGGCCAGCACAGATACGCAGTATTTT.

V gene TRBV2 combines with J gene TRBJ2-4; a possible D gene is TRBD2 (5 bases). Trimming removed 4 bases at V and 8 bases at J, with 18 bases between. Germline V gene data show CDR1 as SNHLY and CDR2 as FYNNEI. The CDR3 contains 15 residues. The CDR3 spells CASSGSRLAQYIQYF. The CDR3 nucleotides are TGTGCCAGCAGTGGGTCCCGGCTAGCCCAGTACATTCAGTACTTC.

The rearrangement joins TRBV7-2 to TRBJ2-2, with no clear D. Trimming took off 3 bases at V and 3 bases at J, with 2 bases between the two ends. This CDR3 region has 12 residues. The germline CDR1 and CDR2 sequences are SGHTA and FQGNSA. The CDR3 loop is CASSFDTGELFF. DNA for the CDR3: TGTGCCAGCAGCTTCGACACCGGGGAGCTGTTTTTT. The full variable domain, completed using reference TRBV7-2 and TRBJ2-2, is GAGVSQSPSNKVTEKGKDVELRCDPISGHTALYWYRQSLGQGLEFLIYFQGNSAPDKSGLPSDRFSAERTGGSVSTLTIQRTQQEDSAVYLCASSFDTGELFFGEGSRLTVL.

This rearrangement joins TRBV28 to TRBJ2-7; a possible D gene is TRBD1 (5 bases). V was cut by 4 bases and J by 5 bases, with 15 bases left in between. Germline CDR1 is MDHEN and CDR2 is SYDVKM. The CDR3 is 14 amino acids. CDR3 in amino acids: CASSSPRASDEQYF. The CDR3 DNA follows: TGTGCCAGCAGTTCCCCCAGGGCGAGCGACGAGCAGTACTTC.

The CDR3 DNA is TGTGCCAGCAGTGAACTAGCGGGAGCCGTCTACGAGCAGTACTTC. As protein: CASSELAGAVYEQYF. The chain recombines TRBV6-1 with TRBJ2-7, with 10 bases that match TRBD2. Per germline, CDR1 MNHNS and CDR2 SASEGT. The V and J ends lost 2 bases and 3 bases, in that order; junction bases with no gene match: 4. The CDR3 covers 15 residues.

A single count supports this clone. This chain joins TRBV5-4 and TRBJ2-5; 14 bases agree with TRBD2. This CDR3 comprises 17 residues. Germline V gene sequence: CDR1 SGHNT, CDR2 YYREEE (reference sequence). V was clipped by 4 bases and J by 3 bases; unmatched bases: 8. The CDR3 sequence is CASSVGLAGVYKETQYF. CDR3 in DNA: TGTGCCAGCAGCGTGGGACTAGCGGGAGTGTATAAAGAGACCCAGTACTTC.

J is TRBJ2-1 and V is TRBV9; 7 bases map to TRBD2. V was pared by 3 bases and J by 4 bases, with 7 bases of the junction left unmatched. This CDR3 spans 15 amino acids. CDR1 is SGDLS, CDR2 YYNGEE, per germline. For the CDR3, the DNA is TGTGCCAGCAGCGAGAGGGACTACTCTTACAATGAGCAGTTCTTC. This gives the protein CASSERDYSYNEQFF.

This sequence joins TRBV12-1 and TRBJ2-1; the table names TRBD2, a call not compared with the DNA. TRBV12-1 is assigned pseudogene status. This CDR3 region has 17 residues. The CDR3 sequence is CASSLPSRGGSYNEQFF. CDR3 in DNA: TGTGCCAGCAGCCTACCCAGCCGGGGGGGCTCCTACAATGAGCAGTTCTTC.